This TCR beta chain comes out of a study of blood T cell repertoires in COVID-19. The CDR3 spans 13 residues. From germline, CDR1 is LNHDA and CDR2 SQIVND (reference sequence). The V end lost 0 bases, the J end lost 3 bases, and 5 bases lay between the germline ends. The protocol was immunoSEQ multiplex PCR, while the TCRdb copy is restricted to in-frame clones and leaves out a portion. The data show around 470,000 clones, 90% seen once. This study enrolled people aged roughly 18 to 100 from roughly 22 US geographic areas. The material sequenced was PBMCs or T cells enriched from blood (not recorded which). The receptor comes from a man aged 18 to 29 who had recovered from COVID-19. The chain is built from TRBV19 and TRBJ1-2; D gene uncertain. CDR3 coding DNA: TGTGCCAGTAGTATAGACGGAGACTATGGCTACACCTTC. Translating it yields CASSIDGDYGYTF.